The present T cell receptor beta chain was sequenced within a study of cytomegalovirus exposure and HLA in healthy donors. Study at large: As released early, the data held roughly 85 million unique TCRs from HLA-typed donors. Membership in the Caucasian-associated ancestry cluster was found for around four fifths of 300 to 500 genotyped donors.

Trimming took 4 bases from V and 2 from J, leaving 3 bases between them. The germline V gene encodes CDR1 SGHRS and CDR2 YFSETQ. This CDR3 has 11 amino acids. PCR was performed using 60 Vbeta and 13 Jbeta primers. The method was immunoSEQ multiplex PCR; TCRdb's version includes in-frame clones alone and lacks a portion of them. The sample yields 100,000 to 150,000 clones, of which the top ten take up more than 1.5%. The chain combines TRBV5-1 with TRBJ2-5; D is unresolved. The clonotype comes from a woman between 40 and 55 years old in good health and CMV-seropositive. Sequences were obtained from PBMCs. CDR3 coding DNA: TGCGCCAGCAGCGAGCAAGAGACCCAGTACTTC. This translates into CASSEQETQYF.